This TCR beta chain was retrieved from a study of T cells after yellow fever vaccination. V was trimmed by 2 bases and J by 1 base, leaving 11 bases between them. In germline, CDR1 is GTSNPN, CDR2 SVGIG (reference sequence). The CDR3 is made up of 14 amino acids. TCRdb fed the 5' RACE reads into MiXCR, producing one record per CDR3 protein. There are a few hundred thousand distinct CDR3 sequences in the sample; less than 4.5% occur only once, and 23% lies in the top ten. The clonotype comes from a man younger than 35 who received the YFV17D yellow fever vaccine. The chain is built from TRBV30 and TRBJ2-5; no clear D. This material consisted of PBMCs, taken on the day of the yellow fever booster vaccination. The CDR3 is CAWSNENRQETQYF. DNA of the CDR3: TGTGCCTGGAGTAATGAGAACCGCCAAGAGACCCAGTACTTC.